This TCR beta chain was sequenced for a study of siplizumab effects on memory and regulatory T cells. The repertoire was sequenced with immunoSEQ multiplex PCR; TCRdb's copy has only in-frame clones and lacks some. The repertoire includes 70,000 to 100,000 clones, 95% to 97% of them detected once, and 0.025% to 0.035% sits in the top ten. Deletions cut 4 bases from V and 1 base from J, with 11 bases between. Germline V gene data show CDR1 as SGHKS and CDR2 as YYEKEE (reference sequence). The CDR3 sequence is 14 residues long. In the case of this clone: Antigen unknown.

Study conclusions and caveats: Siplizumab cultures yielded proliferating Tregs whose suppressive function was not confirmed. Roughly 80-95% of proliferating CD4+ or CD8+ clones defied assignment to a naive or memory phenotype. Sequences below about 10^-5 frequency were poorly captured, and few alloreactive clones mapped to unstimulated subsets.

This chain uses TRBV5-5 with TRBJ1-1; possibly TRBD1 for D (6 bases). This receptor was identified in a human donor in good health. The sequenced sample consisted of naive CD4+ T cells sorted from blood. The CDR3, as DNA: TGTGCCAGCAGCGGGATGGGACAGAACACTGAAGCTTTCTTT. This encodes CASSGMGQNTEAFF. The full variable domain, in which reference TRBV5-5 and TRBJ1-1 provide the parts outside the CDR3, is DAGVTQSPTHLIKTRGQQVTLRCSPISGHKSVSWYQQVLGQGPQFIFQYYEKEERGRGNFPDRFSARQFPNYSSELNVNALLLGDSALYLCASSGMGQNTEAFFGQGTRLTVV.